A single T cell receptor beta chain is shown here with its context. Its antigen is currently unknown. The data were obtained in a study of cytomegalovirus exposure and HLA in healthy donors. About the study: Earlier findings included some 120 million unique TCR beta sequences obtained from about 179 million T cells.

Notes on the study in general: 150 to 200 TCR beta chains were listed as cytomegalovirus-associated.

The V gene's germline CDR1 is MNHNS and CDR2 SASEGT. The CDR3 is 14 residues long. The trim removed 6 bases at V and 3 bases at J, leaving 3 bases unmatched. The PCR employed 60 Vbeta primers together with 13 Jbeta primers. Assay: immunoSEQ multiplex PCR; the TCRdb copy retains only in-frame clones and omits some. The sample has about 160,000 clones, roughly four fifths seen once; the top ten hold under 2%. This sequence originates from a woman between 18 and 30 years old in good health and CMV-seronegative. J is TRBJ2-5 and V is TRBV6-1; 11 bases map to TRBD1. The sequenced material came from PBMCs. The CDR3 region is CASRRDRGKETQYF. CDR3 sequence (DNA): TGTGCCAGCAGGCGGGACAGGGGGAAAGAGACCCAGTACTTC.